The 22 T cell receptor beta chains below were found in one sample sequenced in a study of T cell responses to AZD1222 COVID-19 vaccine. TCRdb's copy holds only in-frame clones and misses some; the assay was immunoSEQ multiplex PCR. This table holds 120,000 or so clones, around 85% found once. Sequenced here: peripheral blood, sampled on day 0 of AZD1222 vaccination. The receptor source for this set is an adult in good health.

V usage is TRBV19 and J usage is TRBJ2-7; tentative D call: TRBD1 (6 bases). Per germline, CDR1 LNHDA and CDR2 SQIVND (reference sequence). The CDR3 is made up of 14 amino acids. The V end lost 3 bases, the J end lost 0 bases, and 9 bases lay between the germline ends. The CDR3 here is CASSIGQLSYEQYF. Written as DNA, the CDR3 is TGTGCCAGTAGTATCGGACAGCTCTCCTACGAGCAGTACTTC. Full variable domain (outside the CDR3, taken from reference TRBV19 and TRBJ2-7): DGGITQSPKYLFRKEGQNVTLSCEQNLNHDAMYWYRQDPGQGLRLIYYSQIVNDFQKGDIAEGYSVSREKKESFPLTVTSAQKNPTAFYLCASSIGQLSYEQYFGPGTRLTVT.

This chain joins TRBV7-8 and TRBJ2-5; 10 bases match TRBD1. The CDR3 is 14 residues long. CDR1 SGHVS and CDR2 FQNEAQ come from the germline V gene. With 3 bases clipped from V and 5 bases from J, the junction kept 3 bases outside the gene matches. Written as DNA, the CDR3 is TGTGCCAGCAGCTTGACAGGGGGCGAGGAGACCCAGTACTTC. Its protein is CASSLTGGEETQYF.

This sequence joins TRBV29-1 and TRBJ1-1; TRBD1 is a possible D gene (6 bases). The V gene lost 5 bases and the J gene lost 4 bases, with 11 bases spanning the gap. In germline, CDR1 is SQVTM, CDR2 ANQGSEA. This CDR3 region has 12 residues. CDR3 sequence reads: CSVKGGITEAFF. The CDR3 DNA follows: TGCAGCGTTAAAGGGGGAATCACTGAAGCTTTCTTT.

CDR3 sequence (DNA): TGTGCCAGCAGCCAAGGACGGAGTAAAGCCGCCCTGGGTGGCTACACCTTC. It yields the protein CASSQGRSKAALGGYTF. V usage is TRBV3-1 (or the pseudogene TRBV3-2) and J usage is TRBJ1-2; D unclear. CDR1 LGHDT and CDR2 YNNKEL come from the germline V gene (reference sequence). V shed 1 base and J shed 7 bases, with 22 bases lying between them. This CDR3 contains 17 residues.

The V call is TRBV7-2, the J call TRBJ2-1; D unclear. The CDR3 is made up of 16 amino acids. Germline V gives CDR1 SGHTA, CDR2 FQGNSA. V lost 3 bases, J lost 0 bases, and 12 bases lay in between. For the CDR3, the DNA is TGTGCCAGCAGCTTCATCCACCAGAGCTCCTACAATGAGCAGTTCTTC. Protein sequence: CASSFIHQSSYNEQFF.

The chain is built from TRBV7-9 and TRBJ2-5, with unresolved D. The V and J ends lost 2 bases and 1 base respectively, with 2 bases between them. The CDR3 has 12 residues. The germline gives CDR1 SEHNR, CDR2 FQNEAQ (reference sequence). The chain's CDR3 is CASSLLQETQYF. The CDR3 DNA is TGTGCCAGCAGCTTACTCCAAGAGACCCAGTACTTC.

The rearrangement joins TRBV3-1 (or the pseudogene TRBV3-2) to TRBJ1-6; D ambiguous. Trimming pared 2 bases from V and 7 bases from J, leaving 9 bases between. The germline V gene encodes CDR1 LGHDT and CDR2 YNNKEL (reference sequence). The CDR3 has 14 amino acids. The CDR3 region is CASSQWAGNSPLHF. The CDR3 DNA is TGTGCCAGCAGCCAATGGGCAGGAAATTCACCCCTCCACTTT.

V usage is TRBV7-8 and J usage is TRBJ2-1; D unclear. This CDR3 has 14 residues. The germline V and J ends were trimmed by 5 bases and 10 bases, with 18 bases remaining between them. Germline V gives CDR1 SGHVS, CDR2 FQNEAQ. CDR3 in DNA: TGTGCCAGCAGCCAACCACTCCCTTTCGGGGAGCAGTTCTTC. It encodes CASSQPLPFGEQFF.

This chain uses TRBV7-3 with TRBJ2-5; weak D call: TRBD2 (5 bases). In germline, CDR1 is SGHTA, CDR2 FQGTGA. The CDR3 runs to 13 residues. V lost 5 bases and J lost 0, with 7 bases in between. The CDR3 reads CASSRGYQETQYF. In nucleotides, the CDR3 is TGTGCCAGCAGCCGGGGTTACCAAGAGACCCAGTACTTC.

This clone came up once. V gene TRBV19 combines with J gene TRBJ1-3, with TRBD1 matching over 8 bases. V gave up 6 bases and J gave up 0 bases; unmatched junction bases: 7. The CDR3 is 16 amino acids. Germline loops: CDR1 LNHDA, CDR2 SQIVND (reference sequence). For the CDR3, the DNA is TGTGCCAGTAGCAACACAGGGGGACCCTCTGGAAACACCATATATTTT. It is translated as CASSNTGGPSGNTIYF.

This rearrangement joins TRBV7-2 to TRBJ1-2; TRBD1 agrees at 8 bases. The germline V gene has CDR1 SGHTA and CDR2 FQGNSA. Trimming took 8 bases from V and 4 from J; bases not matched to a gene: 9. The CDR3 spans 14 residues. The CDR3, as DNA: TGTGCCAGCGGACTGACAGGGGCCTTCTATGGCTACACCTTC. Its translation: CASGLTGAFYGYTF.

CDR3 nucleotide sequence: TGTGCCACCCGGGGGGAGTCTAATGAAAAACTGTTTTTT. This codes for CATRGESNEKLFF. This chain connects TRBV15 to TRBJ1-4; D perhaps matches TRBD1 (5 bases). The V and J ends lost 8 bases and 3 bases respectively, with 10 bases between them. In germline, CDR1 is LNHNV, CDR2 YYDKDF (reference sequence). This CDR3 comprises 13 residues.

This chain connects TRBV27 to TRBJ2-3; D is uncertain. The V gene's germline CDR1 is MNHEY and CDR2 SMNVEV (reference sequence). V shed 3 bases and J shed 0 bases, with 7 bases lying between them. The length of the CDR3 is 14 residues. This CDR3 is CASSFAPSTDTQYF. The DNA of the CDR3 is TGTGCCAGCAGTTTCGCACCTAGCACAGATACGCAGTATTTT.

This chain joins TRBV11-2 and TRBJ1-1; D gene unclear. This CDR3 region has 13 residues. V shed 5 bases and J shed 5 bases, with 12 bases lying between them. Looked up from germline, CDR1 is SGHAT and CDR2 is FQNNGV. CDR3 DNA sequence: TGTGCCAGCAGCCCCTGGGGAGGGACTGAAGCTTTCTTT. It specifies CASSPWGGTEAFF.

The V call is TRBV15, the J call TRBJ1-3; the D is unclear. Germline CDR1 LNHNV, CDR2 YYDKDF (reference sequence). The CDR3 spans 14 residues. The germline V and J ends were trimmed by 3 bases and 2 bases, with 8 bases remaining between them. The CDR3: CATSSGDTGNTIYF. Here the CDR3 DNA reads TGTGCCACCAGCAGCGGGGATACTGGAAACACCATATATTTT. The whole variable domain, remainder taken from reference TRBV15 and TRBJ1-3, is DAMVIQNPRYQVTQFGKPVTLSCSQTLNHNVMYWYQQKSSQAPKLLFHYYDKDFNNEADTPDNFQSRRPNTSFCFLDIRSPGLGDTAMYLCATSSGDTGNTIYFGEGSWLTVV.

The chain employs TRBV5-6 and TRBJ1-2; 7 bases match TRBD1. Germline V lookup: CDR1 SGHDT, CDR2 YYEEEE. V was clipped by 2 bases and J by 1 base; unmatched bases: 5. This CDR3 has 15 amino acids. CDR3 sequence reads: CASSFTGTVNYGYTF. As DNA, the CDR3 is TGTGCCAGCAGCTTTACCGGGACAGTTAACTATGGCTACACCTTC.

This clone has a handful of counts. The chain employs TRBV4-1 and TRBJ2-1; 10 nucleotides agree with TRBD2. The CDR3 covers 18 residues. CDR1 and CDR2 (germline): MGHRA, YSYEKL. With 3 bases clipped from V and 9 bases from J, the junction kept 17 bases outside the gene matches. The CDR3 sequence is CASSHLGPGTSERGEQFF. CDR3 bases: TGCGCCAGCAGCCATCTGGGACCCGGGACTAGCGAACGGGGTGAGCAGTTCTTC.

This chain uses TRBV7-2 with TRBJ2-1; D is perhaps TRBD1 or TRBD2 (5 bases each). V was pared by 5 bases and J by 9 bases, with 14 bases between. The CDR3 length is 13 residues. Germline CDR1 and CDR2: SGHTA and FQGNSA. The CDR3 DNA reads TGTGCCAGCAGCAGGGGACCCACCGGTGAGCAGTTCTTC. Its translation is CASSRGPTGEQFF.

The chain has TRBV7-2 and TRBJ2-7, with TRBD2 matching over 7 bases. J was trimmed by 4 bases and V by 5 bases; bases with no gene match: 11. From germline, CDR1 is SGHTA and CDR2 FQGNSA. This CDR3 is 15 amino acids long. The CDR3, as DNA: TGTGCCAGCAGCCGTCCTCGGGGCGGGGGTTACGAGCAGTACTTC. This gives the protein CASSRPRGGGYEQYF.

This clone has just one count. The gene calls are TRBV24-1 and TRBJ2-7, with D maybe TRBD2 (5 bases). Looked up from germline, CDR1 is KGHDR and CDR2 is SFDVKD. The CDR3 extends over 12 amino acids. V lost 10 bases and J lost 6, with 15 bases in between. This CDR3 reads CATLGPAGEQYF. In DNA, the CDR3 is TGTGCCACATTAGGGCCGGCGGGCGAGCAGTACTTC.

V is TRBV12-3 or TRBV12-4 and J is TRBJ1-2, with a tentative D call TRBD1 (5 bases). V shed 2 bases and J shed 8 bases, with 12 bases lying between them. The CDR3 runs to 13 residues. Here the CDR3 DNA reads TGTGCCAGCAGTTTAACAGGTCTTCGCGGCTACACCTTC. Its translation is CASSLTGLRGYTF.

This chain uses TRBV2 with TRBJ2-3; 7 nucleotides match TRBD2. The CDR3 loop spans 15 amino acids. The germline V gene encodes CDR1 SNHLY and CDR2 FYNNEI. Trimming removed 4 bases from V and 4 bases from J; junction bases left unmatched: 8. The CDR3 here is CASSVIGGLADTQYF. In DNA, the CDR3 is TGTGCCAGCAGTGTCATCGGGGGGTTGGCAGATACGCAGTATTTT. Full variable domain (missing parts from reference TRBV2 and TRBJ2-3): EPEVTQTPSHQVTQMGQEVILRCVPISNHLYFYWYRQILGQKVEFLVSFYNNEISEKSEIFDDQFSVERPDGSNFTLKIRSTKLEDSAMYFCASSVIGGLADTQYFGPGTRLTVL.